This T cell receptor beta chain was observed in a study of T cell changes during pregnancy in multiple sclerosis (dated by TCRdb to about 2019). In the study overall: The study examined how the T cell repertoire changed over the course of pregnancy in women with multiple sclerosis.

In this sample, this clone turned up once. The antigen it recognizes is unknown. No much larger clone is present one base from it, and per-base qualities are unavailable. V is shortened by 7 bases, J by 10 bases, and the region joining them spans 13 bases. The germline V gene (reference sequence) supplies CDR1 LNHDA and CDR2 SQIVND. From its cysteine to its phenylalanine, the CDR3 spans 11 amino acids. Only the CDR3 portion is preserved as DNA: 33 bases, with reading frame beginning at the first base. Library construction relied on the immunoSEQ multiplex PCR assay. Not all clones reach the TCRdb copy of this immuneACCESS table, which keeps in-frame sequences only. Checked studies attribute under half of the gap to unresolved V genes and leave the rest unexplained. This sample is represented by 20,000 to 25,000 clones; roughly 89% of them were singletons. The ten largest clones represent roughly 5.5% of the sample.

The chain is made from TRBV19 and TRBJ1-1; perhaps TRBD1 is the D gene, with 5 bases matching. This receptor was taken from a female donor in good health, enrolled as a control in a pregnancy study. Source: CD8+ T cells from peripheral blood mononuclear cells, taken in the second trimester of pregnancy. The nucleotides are TGTGCCAGTATCATGGGGCGCCGAGCTTTCTTT. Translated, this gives CASIMGRRAFF.